The rows below give T cell receptor beta chains drawn from one sample of a study of blood T cell repertoires in COVID-19. Libraries were prepared by immunoSEQ multiplex PCR; TCRdb keeps only in-frame clonotypes and omits some of them. The sample includes 150,000 to 250,000 clones, roughly 77% of them seen just once. The sample was peripheral blood. These receptors were obtained from a woman in her forties with COVID-19, enrolled during active disease. Each CDR3 is given with its conserved first and last residue. The D gene is left open where the match is weak. Part of the rows lack a size; the others show once, few, many or a class for expanded clones.

. | TRBJ2-6 | few | TRBV14 | CASSQESGASGANVLTF | TGTGCCAGCAGCCAAGAGTCAGGGGCCTCTGGGGCCAACGTCCTGACTTTC
. | TRBJ1-1 | few | TRBV4-3 | CASSQGAANTEAFF | TGCGCCAGCAGCCAAGGTGCGGCGAACACTGAAGCTTTCTTT
TRBD1 | TRBJ1-2 | . | TRBV6-5 | CASKGTGVFGYTF | TGTGCCAGCAAGGGGACAGGGGTTTTCGGCTACACCTTC
. | TRBJ1-5 | . | TRBV7-2 | CASSLGQGRIGIGNQPQHF | TGTGCCAGCAGCTTAGGGCAGGGGCGTATCGGTATTGGCAATCAGCCCCAGCATTTT
TRBD2 | TRBJ2-2 | . | TRBV7-6 | CASSSGTRRTGELFF | TGTGCCAGCAGCTCGGGGACTAGGCGTACCGGGGAGCTGTTTTTT
TRBD2 | TRBJ2-3 | . | TRBV19 | CASSIGLAGSTDTQYF | TGTGCCAGTAGTATAGGACTAGCGGGCTCCACAGATACGCAGTATTTT
TRBD1 | TRBJ2-2 | . | TRBV5-1 | CASSSGTGNTGELFF | TGCGCCAGCAGCTCCGGGACAGGGAACACCGGGGAGCTGTTTTTT
. | TRBJ2-3 | . | TRBV5-1 | CASSLGASASTDTQYF | TGCGCCAGCAGCTTGGGCGCTAGCGCCAGCACAGATACGCAGTATTTT
TRBD1 | TRBJ1-5 | . | TRBV6-5 | CASSPGTGNQPQHF | TGTGCCAGCAGTCCTGGGACAGGGAATCAGCCCCAGCATTTT
TRBD1 | TRBJ1-3 | . | TRBV9 | CASSVLDRGTGRNTIYF | TGTGCCAGCAGCGTATTGGATCGAGGGACAGGGAGAAACACCATATATTTT
. | TRBJ1-1 | . | TRBV3-1/TRBV3-2 | CASSQGDWNTEAFF | TGTGCCAGCAGCCAAGGAGATTGGAACACTGAAGCTTTCTTT
TRBD1 | TRBJ2-6 | . | TRBV7-8 | CASSLKYGDRRLTNSGANVLTF | TGTGCCAGCAGCCTAAAGTATGGGGACAGGCGTCTTACTAACTCTGGGGCCAACGTCCTGACTTTC
. | TRBJ2-3 | . | TRBV29-1 | CSVALSTGEAQYF | TGCAGCGTTGCCCTCTCGACGGGAGAGGCGCAGTATTTT
. | TRBJ1-4 | . | TRBV18 | CASSPISGLEAINEKLFF | TGTGCCAGCTCACCAATATCAGGGTTAGAAGCGATAAATGAAAAACTGTTTTTT
. | TRBJ2-6 | few | TRBV28 | CASRPQGFGGANVLTF | TGTGCCAGCAGACCGCAGGGGTTCGGTGGGGCCAACGTCCTGACTTTC